The 8 T cell receptor beta chains below all came from one sample that was sequenced in a study of T cell therapy after organ transplantation (dated by TCRdb to about 2019). What the time point label conveys for this sample: 4-8 weeks after completion of therapy. The library relied on the immunoSEQ multiplex PCR assay. The immuneACCESS repertoire file appears here via TCRdb, limited to in-frame rearrangements. These files lack a portion of the clones; in checked studies, under half of the deficit traces to unresolved V genes, and the cause of the others is not known. For this sample the table gives about 18,000 clones, of which around 82% were detected only once. The top ten clones comprise nearly 9.5% of the sample. These TCRs' antigens remain unknown. Source: CD8+ T cells from blood, taken after autologous CMV-specific T cell therapy. Source of these receptors: a human patient who had received a solid organ transplant and had CMV disease. After a transplant, the donor of the graft may account for some T cells.

The chain recombines TRBV27 with TRBJ1-2; D is possibly TRBD1 (5 bases). The CDR3 is 15 amino acids. Germline CDR1 and CDR2: MNHEY and SMNVEV (reference sequence). V shed 0 bases and J shed 3 bases, with 11 bases lying between them. CDR3 protein: CASSLSRDAYYGYTF. In DNA form, the CDR3 reads TGTGCCAGCAGTTTATCCCGGGACGCCTACTATGGCTACACCTTC.

This chain links TRBV30 with TRBJ2-7; D gene unclear. CDR3 length equals 14 residues. V was shortened by 0 bases and J by 2 bases, with 11 bases between the two germline ends. The germline gives CDR1 GTSNPN, CDR2 SVGIG (reference sequence). CDR3 amino acids: CAWSVMVGPYEQYF. CDR3 DNA: TGTGCCTGGAGTGTAATGGTAGGGCCCTACGAGCAGTACTTC. The full variable domain, completed using reference TRBV30 and TRBJ2-7, is SQTIHQWPATLVQPVGSPLSLECTVEGTSNPNLYWYRQAAGRGLQLLFYSVGIGQISSEVPQNLSASRPQDRQFILSSKKLLLSDSGFYLCAWSVMVGPYEQYFGPGTRLTVT.

The chain links TRBV30 to TRBJ2-5; 14 bases are a match to TRBD2. The germline V gene has CDR1 GTSNPN and CDR2 SVGIG (reference sequence). This CDR3 has 17 residues. Germline trimming cut 2 bases from V and 4 bases from J; bases unmatched to any gene: 9. CDR3 in DNA: TGTGCCTGGAGTCCGGGACTAGCGGGAGATGTAGGAGAGACCCAGTACTTC. The encoded protein is CAWSPGLAGDVGETQYF.

This rearrangement joins TRBV7-9 to TRBJ2-7, with 8 positions matching TRBD1. The V gene end was trimmed by 5 bases and the J gene end by 2 bases; junction bases not matched to a gene: 5. Germline loops: CDR1 SEHNR, CDR2 FQNEAQ (reference sequence). The CDR3 runs to 14 residues. CDR3 region: CASSPETGAYEQYF. CDR3 in DNA: TGTGCCAGCAGCCCCGAGACAGGGGCCTACGAGCAGTACTTC.

In nucleotides, the CDR3 is TGTGCCAGTAGTATAGATGAAGAAGCCGGGGAGCTGTTTTTT. It translates to CASSIDEEAGELFF. The chain couples TRBV19 to TRBJ2-2, with D unclear. V was trimmed by 0 bases and J by 6 bases, leaving 8 bases between them. This CDR3 has 14 residues. In germline, CDR1 is LNHDA, CDR2 SQIVND (reference sequence). Full variable domain (rest looked up from reference TRBV19 and TRBJ2-2): DGGITQSPKYLFRKEGQNVTLSCEQNLNHDAMYWYRQDPGQGLRLIYYSQIVNDFQKGDIAEGYSVSREKKESFPLTVTSAQKNPTAFYLCASSIDEEAGELFFGEGSRLTVL.

This clone was observed a handful of times. This sequence joins TRBV14 and TRBJ2-7; D is uncertain. Germline CDR1 SGHDN, CDR2 FVKESK. The CDR3 runs 12 residues. The V gene lost 4 bases and the J gene lost 4 bases, with 8 bases spanning the gap. In DNA, the CDR3 is TGTGCCAGCAGCCGCATCCCATACGAGCAGTACTTC. It yields the protein CASSRIPYEQYF.

This chain joins TRBV6-1 and TRBJ1-5; D remains ambiguous. V was shortened by 4 bases and J by 0 bases, with 13 bases between the two germline ends. From germline, CDR1 is MNHNS and CDR2 SASEGT. The CDR3 runs to 16 residues. The CDR3 DNA reads as TGTGCCAGCAGTGTACGGACCTCTCTTAGCAATCAGCCCCAGCATTTT. Its protein is CASSVRTSLSNQPQHF.

The CDR3 coding sequence is TGTGCCAGCAGCTTAGGAACAGGCTTTCGGGATGAGCAGTTCTTC. It encodes CASSLGTGFRDEQFF. The chain links TRBV11-2 to TRBJ2-1; weak D call: TRBD1 (5 bases). This CDR3 contains 15 residues. V lost 1 base, J lost 8 bases, and 15 bases lay in between. From germline, CDR1 is SGHAT and CDR2 FQNNGV.